Listed below are T cell receptor beta chains from one sample, sequenced in a study of blood T cell repertoires in COVID-19. Method: immunoSEQ multiplex PCR; TCRdb's copy keeps in-frame clones and lacks some. The sample records 70,000 to 80,000 clones, approximately 87% being singletons. The sample comprised peripheral blood. The source of these receptors is a man aged 80 or over in a cohort sampled during active COVID-19. CDR3s include the opening cysteine and the closing phenylalanine or tryptophan.

length,V,J,CDR3
13,TRBV6-2/TRBV6-3,TRBJ1-1,CASSYRGGTEAFF
17,TRBV7-8,TRBJ1-5,CASSLVGLGLGDQPQHF
15,TRBV19,TRBJ1-1,CASRALGQSNTEAFF
13,TRBV3-1/TRBV3-2,TRBJ1-2,CASSRDRAYGYTF
13,TRBV7-2,TRBJ1-1,CASSDRGRTEAFF
13,TRBV7-2,TRBJ1-2,CASSPGQGYGYTF
14,TRBV7-2,TRBJ1-4,CASSGRQGNEKLFF
14,TRBV12-5,TRBJ2-3,CASGARGAGDTQYF
16,TRBV18,TRBJ2-3,CASSPRALEGTDTQYF
15,TRBV15,TRBJ2-7,CATSRDRAGGYEQYF
13,TRBV19,TRBJ1-2,CASRTTQGLGYTF
15,TRBV9,TRBJ2-1,CASTSSGDSYNEQFF
15,TRBV25-1,TRBJ1-1,CASREDSNIVSEAFF
12,TRBV3-1/TRBV3-2,TRBJ1-2,CASSTGQGGYTF
13,TRBV10-3,TRBJ2-2,CAISVGAPGELFF
14,TRBV7-2,TRBJ2-3,CASSPGQPSVTQYF
14,TRBV9,TRBJ2-3,CASSPGRYTDTQYF
19,TRBV3-1/TRBV3-2,TRBJ2-3,CASSQDYLLAGSGTDTQYF
17,TRBV18,TRBJ1-4,CASSPRGPKSTNEKLFF
15,TRBV7-9,TRBJ1-6,CASSRAGQGVSPLHF
14,TRBV9,TRBJ1-2,CASSVAGWSYGYTF
14,TRBV7-9,TRBJ2-1,CASSLVGTDNEQFF
14,TRBV7-9,TRBJ1-6,CASSPGTDNSPLHF
16,TRBV27,TRBJ2-1,CASSSTSGVSYNEQFF
15,TRBV7-8,TRBJ1-6,CASESQGPYNSPLHF
19,TRBV7-9,TRBJ2-1,CASSLAAGWGQSSYNEQFF
16,TRBV5-4,TRBJ2-2,CASSFPGTGNTGELFF
13,TRBV6-5,TRBJ1-2,CASSIEGGRGYTF
17,TRBV19,TRBJ1-5,CASSIDPGGPSQQPQHF
14,TRBV5-4,TRBJ2-1,CASSLVRGDDEQFF
16,TRBV7-3,TRBJ2-5,CASSFGRGRDQETQYF
14,TRBV5-5,TRBJ1-2,CASSLDPLNYGYTF
15,TRBV5-1,TRBJ2-1,CASSSVVRQGAEQFF
16,TRBV10-3,TRBJ2-7,CAISESTSGGALEQYF
13,TRBV28,TRBJ1-2,CASNRTPNYGYTF
14,TRBV5-1,TRBJ2-5,CASSMTSGAKTQYF
14,TRBV3-1/TRBV3-2,TRBJ1-1,CASSQGGGGLEAFF
14,TRBV14,TRBJ1-5,CASSSMAGNQPQHF
15,TRBV11-1,TRBJ1-1,CASSLEPRGALQAFF
17,TRBV6-6,TRBJ2-1,CASSPMGGGANYNEQFF
13,TRBV5-5,TRBJ1-2,CASSLDQVSGYTF
17,TRBV19,TRBJ1-1,CASSEGTGRVMNTEAFF
16,TRBV6-1,TRBJ2-3,CASSELTGGLTDTQYF
15,TRBV5-1,TRBJ2-3,CASSPGTGSTDTQYF
14,TRBV3-1/TRBV3-2,TRBJ2-2,CASSQGLADWELFF
14,TRBV9,TRBJ1-3,CASSVGLSGNTIYF